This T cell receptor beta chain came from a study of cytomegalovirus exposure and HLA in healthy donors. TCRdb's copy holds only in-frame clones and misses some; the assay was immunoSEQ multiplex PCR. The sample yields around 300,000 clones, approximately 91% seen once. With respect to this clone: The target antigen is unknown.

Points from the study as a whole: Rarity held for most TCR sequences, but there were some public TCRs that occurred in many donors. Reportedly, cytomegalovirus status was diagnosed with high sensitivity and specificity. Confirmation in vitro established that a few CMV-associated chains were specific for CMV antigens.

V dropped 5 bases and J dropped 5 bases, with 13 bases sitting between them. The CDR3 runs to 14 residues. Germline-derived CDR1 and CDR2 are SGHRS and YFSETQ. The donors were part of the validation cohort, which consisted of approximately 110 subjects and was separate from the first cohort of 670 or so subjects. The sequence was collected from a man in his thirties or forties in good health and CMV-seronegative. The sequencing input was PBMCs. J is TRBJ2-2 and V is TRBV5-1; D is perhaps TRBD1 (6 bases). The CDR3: CASSRDTNTGELFF. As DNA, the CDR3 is TGCGCCAGCAGTCGGGACACCAATACCGGGGAGCTGTTTTTT.